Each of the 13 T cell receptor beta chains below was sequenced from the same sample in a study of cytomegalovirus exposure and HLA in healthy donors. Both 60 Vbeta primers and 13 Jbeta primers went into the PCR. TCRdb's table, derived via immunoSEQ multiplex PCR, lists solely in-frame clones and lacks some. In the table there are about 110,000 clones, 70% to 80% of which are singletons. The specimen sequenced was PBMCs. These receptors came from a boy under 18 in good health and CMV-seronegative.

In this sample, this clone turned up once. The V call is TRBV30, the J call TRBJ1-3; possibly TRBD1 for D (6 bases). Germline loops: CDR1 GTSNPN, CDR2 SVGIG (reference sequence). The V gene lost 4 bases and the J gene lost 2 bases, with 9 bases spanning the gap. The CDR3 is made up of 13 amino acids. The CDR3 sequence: CAWTRGAGNTIYF. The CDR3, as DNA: TGTGCCTGGACCAGGGGAGCTGGAAACACCATATATTTT. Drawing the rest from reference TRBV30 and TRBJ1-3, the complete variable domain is SQTIHQWPATLVQPVGSPLSLECTVEGTSNPNLYWYRQAAGRGLQLLFYSVGIGQISSEVPQNLSASRPQDRQFILSSKKLLLSDSGFYLCAWTRGAGNTIYFGEGSWLTVV.

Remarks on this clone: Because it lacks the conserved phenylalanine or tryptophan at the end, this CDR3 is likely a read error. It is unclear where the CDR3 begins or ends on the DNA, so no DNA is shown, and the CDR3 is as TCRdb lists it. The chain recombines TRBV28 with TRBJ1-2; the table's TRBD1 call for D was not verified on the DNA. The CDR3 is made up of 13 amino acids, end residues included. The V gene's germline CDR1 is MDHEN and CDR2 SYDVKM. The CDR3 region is CASSLLSGQPLFE.

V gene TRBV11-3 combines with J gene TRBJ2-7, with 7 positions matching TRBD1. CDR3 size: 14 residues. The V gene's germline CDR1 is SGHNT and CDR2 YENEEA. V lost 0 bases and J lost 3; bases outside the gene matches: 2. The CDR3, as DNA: TGTGCCAGCAGCTTAGAAACAGGGGACTACGAGCAGTACTTC. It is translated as CASSLETGDYEQYF. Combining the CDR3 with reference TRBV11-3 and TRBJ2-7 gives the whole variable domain EAGVVQSPRYKIIEKKQPVAFWCNPISGHNTLYWYLQNLGQGPELLIRYENEEAVDDSQLPKDRFSAERLKGVDSTLKIQPAELGDSAVYLCASSLETGDYEQYFGPGTRLTVT.

CDR3 sequence: CASSPAGTGDNQPQHF. The CDR3 region has the DNA TGTGCCAGCAGTCCCGCCGGGACAGGGGACAATCAGCCCCAGCATTTT. The chain uses TRBV28 and TRBJ1-5; TRBD1 matches 10 bases. CDR1 is MDHEN, CDR2 SYDVKM, per germline. With V trimmed by 5 bases and J by 3 bases, 7 bases remained unmatched. The CDR3 loop spans 16 amino acids.

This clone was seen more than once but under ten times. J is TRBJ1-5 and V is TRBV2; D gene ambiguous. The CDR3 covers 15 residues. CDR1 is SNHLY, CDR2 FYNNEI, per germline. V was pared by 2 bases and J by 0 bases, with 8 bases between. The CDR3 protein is CASSEFLPSNQPQHF. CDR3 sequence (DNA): TGTGCCAGCAGTGAATTCCTCCCTAGCAATCAGCCCCAGCATTTT.

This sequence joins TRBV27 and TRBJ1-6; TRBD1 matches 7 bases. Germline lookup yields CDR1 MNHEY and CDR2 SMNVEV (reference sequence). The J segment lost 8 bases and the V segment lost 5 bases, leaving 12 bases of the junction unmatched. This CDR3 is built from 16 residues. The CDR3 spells CASSPLHRTGHSPLHF. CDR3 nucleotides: TGTGCCAGCAGTCCCCTCCATCGGACAGGCCATTCACCCCTCCACTTT.

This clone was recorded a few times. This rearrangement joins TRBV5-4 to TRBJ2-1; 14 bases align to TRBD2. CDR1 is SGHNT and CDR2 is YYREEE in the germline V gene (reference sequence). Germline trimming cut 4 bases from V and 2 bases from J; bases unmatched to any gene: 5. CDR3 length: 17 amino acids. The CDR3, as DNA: TGTGCCAGCAGCATGACTAGCGGGAGGGAGCCCTACAATGAGCAGTTCTTC. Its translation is CASSMTSGREPYNEQFF. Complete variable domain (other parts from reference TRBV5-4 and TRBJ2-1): ETGVTQSPTHLIKTRGQQVTLRCSSQSGHNTVSWYQQALGQGPQFIFQYYREEENGRGNFPPRFSGLQFPNYSSELNVNALELDDSALYLCASSMTSGREPYNEQFFGPGTRLTVL.

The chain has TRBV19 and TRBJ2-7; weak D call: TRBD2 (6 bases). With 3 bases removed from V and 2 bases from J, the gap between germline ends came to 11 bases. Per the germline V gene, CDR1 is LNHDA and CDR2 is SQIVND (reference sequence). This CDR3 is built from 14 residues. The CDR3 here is CASSMRGLPYEQYF. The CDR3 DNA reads TGTGCCAGTAGTATGCGGGGTTTACCCTACGAGCAGTACTTC.

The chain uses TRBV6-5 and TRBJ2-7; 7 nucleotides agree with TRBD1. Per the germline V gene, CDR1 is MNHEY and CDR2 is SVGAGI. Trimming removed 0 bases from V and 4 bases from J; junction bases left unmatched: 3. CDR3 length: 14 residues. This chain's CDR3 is CASSYSPRGYEQYF. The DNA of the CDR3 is TGTGCCAGCAGTTACTCGCCCAGGGGGTACGAGCAGTACTTC.

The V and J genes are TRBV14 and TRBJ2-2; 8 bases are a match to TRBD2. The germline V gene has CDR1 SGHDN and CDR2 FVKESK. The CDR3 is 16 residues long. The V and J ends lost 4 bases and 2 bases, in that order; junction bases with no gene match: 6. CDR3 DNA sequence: TGTGCCAGCAGCCTCTGGACTAGCAGTAACACCGGGGAGCTGTTTTTT. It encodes CASSLWTSSNTGELFF.

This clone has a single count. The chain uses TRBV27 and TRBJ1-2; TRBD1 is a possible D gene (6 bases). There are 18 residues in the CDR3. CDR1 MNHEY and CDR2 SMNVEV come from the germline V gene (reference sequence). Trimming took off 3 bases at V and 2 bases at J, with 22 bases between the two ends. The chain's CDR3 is CASSFLRREGVVNYGYTF. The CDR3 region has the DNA TGTGCCAGCAGTTTCCTGCGTCGGGAGGGGGTCGTCAACTATGGCTACACCTTC.

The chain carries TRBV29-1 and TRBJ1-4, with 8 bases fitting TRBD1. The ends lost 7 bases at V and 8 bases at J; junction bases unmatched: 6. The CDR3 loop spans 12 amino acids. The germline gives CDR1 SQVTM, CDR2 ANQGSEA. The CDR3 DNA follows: TGCAGCGCTGGACAGGGCTGGGAAAAACTGTTTTTT. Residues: CSAGQGWEKLFF.

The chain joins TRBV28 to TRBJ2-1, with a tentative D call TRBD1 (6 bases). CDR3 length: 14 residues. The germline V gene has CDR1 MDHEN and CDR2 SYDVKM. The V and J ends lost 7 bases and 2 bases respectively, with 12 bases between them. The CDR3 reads CASNTAGAYNEQFF. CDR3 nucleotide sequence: TGTGCCAGCAATACTGCAGGGGCCTACAATGAGCAGTTCTTC.